This TCR beta chain was sequenced for a study of OX40 agonist ivuxolimab in advanced cancers. Points from the study as a whole: Both CD4+ and CD8+ T cell populations in blood had undergone clonal expansion by week 6 at 0.1 to 3.0 mg/kg.

CDR3 length: 15 residues. V lost 3 bases to trimming and J lost 4 bases, with 13 bases between them. Germline CDR1 is MNHNS and CDR2 is SASEGT. This clone has a handful of counts. Antigen unknown. Using immunoSEQ multiplex PCR, the repertoire was profiled, and TCRdb retains in-frame clones only, with some absent. The data contain roughly 55,000 clones, more than 75% of them singletons. Sample: CD4+ or CD8+ T cells sorted from blood, taken in a trial of the OX40 agonist ivuxolimab. This chain uses TRBV6-1 with TRBJ1-5; D may be TRBD1 (6 bases). The origin of this receptor is an adult with an advanced solid tumor such as melanoma, head and neck, liver or kidney cancer. CDR3 sequence: CASSDSGGRNQPQHF. The CDR3 DNA follows: TGTGCCAGCAGTGACTCGGGGGGCCGAAATCAGCCCCAGCATTTT.